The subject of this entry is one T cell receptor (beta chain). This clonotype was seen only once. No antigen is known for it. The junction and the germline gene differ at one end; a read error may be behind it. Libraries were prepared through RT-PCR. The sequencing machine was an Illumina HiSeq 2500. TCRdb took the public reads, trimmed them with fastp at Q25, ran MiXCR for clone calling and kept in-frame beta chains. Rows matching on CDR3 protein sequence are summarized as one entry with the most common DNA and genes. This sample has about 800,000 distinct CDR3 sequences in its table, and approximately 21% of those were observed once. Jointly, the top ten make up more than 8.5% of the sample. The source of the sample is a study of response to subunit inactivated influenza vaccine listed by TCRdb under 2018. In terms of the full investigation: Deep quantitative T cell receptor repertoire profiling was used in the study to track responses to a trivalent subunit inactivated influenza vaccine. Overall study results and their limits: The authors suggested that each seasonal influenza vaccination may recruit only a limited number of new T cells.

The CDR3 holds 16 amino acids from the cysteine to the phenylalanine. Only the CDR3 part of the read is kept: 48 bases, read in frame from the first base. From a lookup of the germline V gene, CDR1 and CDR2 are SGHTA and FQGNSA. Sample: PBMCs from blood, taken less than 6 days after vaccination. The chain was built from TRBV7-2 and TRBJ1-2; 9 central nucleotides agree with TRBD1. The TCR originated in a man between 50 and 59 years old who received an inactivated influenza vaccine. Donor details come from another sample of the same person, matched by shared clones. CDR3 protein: CAGSSPSGTGRYGYTF. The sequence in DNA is TGTGCCGGCAGCTCTCCCTCCGGGACAGGGCGATATGGCTACACCTTC.